These T cell receptor beta chains were read from a single sample in a study of post-analysis software for immune sequencing data. Using its own MiXCR run on the PCR reads, TCRdb lists one record per CDR3 protein. The repertoire holds 800,000 to 950,000 distinct CDR3 sequences, with roughly 58% as singletons. Material: blood. These receptors originate from a girl aged 5-17 years with multiple sclerosis. Both conserved end residues are part of each CDR3. D genes are given only for firm matches. Clone sizes are given selectively: once, few, many, or a class where the clone is expanded.

TRBJ1-2,-,few,TRBV12-3/TRBV12-4,CASSPLRGNYGYTF,TGTGCCAGCAGCCCACTACGGGGGAACTATGGCTACACCTTC
TRBJ2-3,-,-,TRBV3-1,CASSPHEREIATDTQYF,TGTGCCAGCAGCCCGCACGAAAGGGAGATAGCTACAGATACGCAGTATTTT
TRBJ2-3,-,few,TRBV12-3/TRBV12-4,CASSHRHRTQYF,TGTGCCAGCAGCCACCGACACAGAACGCAGTATTTT
TRBJ2-3,TRBD2,-,TRBV29-1,CSVGEGGIGTDTQYF,TGCAGCGTTGGGGAGGGCGGGATCGGAACAGATACGCAGTATTTT
TRBJ1-5,-,-,TRBV12-3/TRBV12-4,CASSRTDQGNQPQHF,TGTGCCAGCAGTCGGACGGACCAGGGCAATCAGCCCCAGCATTTT
TRBJ2-3,TRBD2,-,TRBV6-6,CASSYGRGGLTTQYF,TGTGCCAGCAGTTACGGCCGGGGGGGCCTGACTACGCAGTATTTT
TRBJ2-7,-,-,TRBV7-2,CASSLEILGEQYF,TGTGCCAGCAGCCTGGAAATCTTAGGCGAGCAGTACTTC
TRBJ2-7,TRBD2,-,TRBV12-3/TRBV12-4,CASSWTSVGGEQYF,TGTGCCAGCAGTTGGACTAGCGTCGGGGGCGAGCAGTACTTC
TRBJ2-7,TRBD2,few,TRBV3-1,CASSREVAGAYEQYF,TGTGCCAGCAGCCGGGAGGTAGCGGGAGCCTACGAGCAGTACTTC
TRBJ1-2,-,-,TRBV10-3,CAISESQNGYTF,TGTGCCATCAGTGAAAGTCAGAATGGCTACACCTTC
TRBJ1-5,TRBD1,-,TRBV20-1,CSAMTGKLNQPQHF,TGCAGTGCTATGACAGGGAAACTCAATCAGCCCCAGCATTTT
TRBJ2-4,TRBD2,-,TRBV20-1,CSAPPPGGKNIQYF,TGCAGTGCTCCCCCCCCGGGGGGCAAAAACATTCAGTACTTC
TRBJ2-5,TRBD1,few,TRBV5-1,CASSPLGQGGETQYF,TGCGCCAGCAGCCCATTGGGACAGGGAGGGGAGACCCAGTACTTC
TRBJ2-5,TRBD1,-,TRBV5-1,CASSLQGGRRQETQYF,TGCGCCAGCAGCCTACAGGGGGGACGTCGCCAAGAGACCCAGTACTTC
TRBJ2-7,-,few,TRBV5-1,CASSHDSEWEQYF,TGCGCCAGCAGTCACGACAGTGAATGGGAGCAGTACTTC
TRBJ2-1,-,few,TRBV12-3/TRBV12-4,CATSPTRGLRNEQFF,TGTGCCACCAGTCCGACGAGGGGGTTGCGCAATGAGCAGTTCTTC
TRBJ2-5,-,-,TRBV10-3,CAISESRMETQYF,TGTGCCATCAGTGAATCCAGAATGGAGACCCAGTACTTC
TRBJ2-3,TRBD1,few,TRBV4-1,CASSQVGQGGDTQYF,TGCGCCAGCAGCCAAGTGGGACAGGGTGGAGATACGCAGTATTTT
TRBJ2-7,TRBD2,-,TRBV6-5,CASSYSGGRAHEQYF,TGTGCCAGCAGTTACTCGGGCGGGAGGGCGCACGAGCAGTACTTC
TRBJ2-4,-,many,TRBV7-9,CASSPKLGAGAKNIQYF,TGTGCCAGCAGCCCTAAGCTAGGGGCTGGGGCCAAAAACATTCAGTACTTC
TRBJ2-2,TRBD1,-,TRBV29-1,CSVASPRGWTGELFF,TGCAGCGTTGCATCCCCCAGGGGGTGGACCGGGGAGCTGTTTTTT
TRBJ2-1,TRBD2,few,TRBV6-5,CASSKLAGGPGNEQFF,TGTGCCAGCAGTAAACTAGCGGGAGGGCCGGGGAATGAGCAGTTCTTC
TRBJ2-7,TRBD1,-,TRBV7-9,CANSPSTGAAISSYEQYF,TGTGCCAACAGCCCGTCGACAGGGGCCGCGATCTCCTCCTACGAGCAGTACTTC
TRBJ2-7,TRBD1,few,TRBV29-1,CSVEGRGQVEQYF,TGCAGCGTTGAAGGCAGGGGGCAGGTCGAGCAGTACTTC
TRBJ2-1,TRBD2,-,TRBV6-5,CASSYSPAGGPYEQFF,TGTGCCAGCAGTTACTCGCCAGCGGGAGGTCCCTATGAGCAGTTCTTC
TRBJ1-2,-,few,TRBV6-2/TRBV6-3,CASIPRGNYGYTF,TGTGCCAGCATCCCCAGGGGCAACTATGGCTACACCTTC
TRBJ2-5,TRBD2,few,TRBV7-9,CASRGLAGVEETQYF,TGTGCCAGCAGGGGACTAGCGGGAGTTGAGGAGACCCAGTACTTC
TRBJ1-2,TRBD1,-,TRBV2,CAGGQGVLTNGYTF,TGTGCCGGGGGACAGGGGGTCCTCACAAATGGCTACACCTTC
TRBJ2-5,TRBD2,few,TRBV20-1,CSLMRGETQYF,TGCAGCCTGATGCGGGGGGAGACCCAGTACTTC
TRBJ2-1,-,-,TRBV7-9,CASSLARNLYNEQFF,TGTGCCAGCAGCTTAGCAAGGAATCTATACAATGAGCAGTTCTTC
TRBJ2-2,-,once,TRBV6-5,CASSYSSHGSWTGERFF,TGTGCCAGCAGTTACTCGTCTCATGGGAGTTGGACCGGGGAGCGGTTTTTT
TRBJ2-5,-,few,TRBV5-1,CASSLVAGSQETQYF,TGCGCCAGCAGCTTGGTTGCGGGTAGCCAAGAGACCCAGTACTTC
TRBJ2-3,-,few,TRBV29-1,CSSEEGTDTQYF,TGCAGCTCGGAGGAGGGCACAGATACGCAGTATTTT
TRBJ2-7,TRBD1,-,TRBV19,CASSILPGQGFYEQYF,TGTGCCAGTAGTATACTACCGGGACAGGGGTTCTACGAGCAGTACTTC
TRBJ2-5,TRBD2,-,TRBV15,CATSDRTRQETQYF,TGTGCCACCAGCGATCGGACTAGACAAGAGACCCAGTACTTC
TRBJ2-3,TRBD1,-,TRBV29-1,CSVGQGFDTDTQYF,TGCAGCGTTGGACAGGGCTTCGACACAGATACGCAGTATTTT
TRBJ2-7,-,-,TRBV11-1,CASSLLGTSTYEQYF,TGTGCCAGCAGCTTATTAGGGACTTCTACCTACGAGCAGTACTTC
TRBJ2-4,TRBD2,-,TRBV25-1,CASTMTGTSGRVEQYF,TGTGCCAGCACCATGACCGGGACTAGCGGGAGAGTTGAGCAGTACTTC
TRBJ2-5,TRBD1,-,TRBV7-9,CASSLQGEGETQYF,TGTGCCAGCAGCTTGCAGGGGGAAGGAGAGACCCAGTACTTC
TRBJ2-3,-,few,TRBV30,CAWRGPPRNTQYF,TGTGCCTGGAGGGGACCTCCGAGAAATACGCAGTATTTT
TRBJ1-6,-,few,TRBV29-1,CSVGWGASGNSPLHF,TGCAGCGTTGGATGGGGGGCATCGGGAAATTCACCCCTCCACTTT